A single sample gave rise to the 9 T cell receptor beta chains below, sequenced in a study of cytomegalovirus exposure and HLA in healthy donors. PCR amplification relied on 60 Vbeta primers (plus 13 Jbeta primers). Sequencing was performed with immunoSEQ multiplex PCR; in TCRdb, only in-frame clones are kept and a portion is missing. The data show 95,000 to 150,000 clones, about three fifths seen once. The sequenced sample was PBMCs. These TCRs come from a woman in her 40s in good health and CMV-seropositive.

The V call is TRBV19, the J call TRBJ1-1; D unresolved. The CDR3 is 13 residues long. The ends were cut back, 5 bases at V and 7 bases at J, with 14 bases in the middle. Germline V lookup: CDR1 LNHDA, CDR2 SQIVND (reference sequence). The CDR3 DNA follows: TGTGCCAGTAGTGCCCTGGGTGCGGGTGAAGCTTTCTTT. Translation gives CASSALGAGEAFF.

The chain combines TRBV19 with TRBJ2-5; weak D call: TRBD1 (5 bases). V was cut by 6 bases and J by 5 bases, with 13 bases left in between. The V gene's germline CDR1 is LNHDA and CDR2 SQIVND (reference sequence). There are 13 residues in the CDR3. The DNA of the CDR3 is TGTGCCAGTAGCAGGGATGTGCGGGAGACCCAGTACTTC. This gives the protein CASSRDVRETQYF.

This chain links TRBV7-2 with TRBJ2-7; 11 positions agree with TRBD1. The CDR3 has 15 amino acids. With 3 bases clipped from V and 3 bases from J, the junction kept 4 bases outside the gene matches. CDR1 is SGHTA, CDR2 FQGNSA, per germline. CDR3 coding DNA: TGTGCCAGCAGCTTGGGACAGGGGGGGCTCTACGAGCAGTACTTC. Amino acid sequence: CASSLGQGGLYEQYF.

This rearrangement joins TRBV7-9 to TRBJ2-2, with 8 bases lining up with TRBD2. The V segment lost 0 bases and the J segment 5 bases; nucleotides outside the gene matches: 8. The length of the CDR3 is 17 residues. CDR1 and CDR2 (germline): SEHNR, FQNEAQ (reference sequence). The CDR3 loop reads CASSLASGLAITGELFF. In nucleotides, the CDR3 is TGTGCCAGCAGCTTAGCGTCCGGACTAGCTATAACCGGGGAGCTGTTTTTT.

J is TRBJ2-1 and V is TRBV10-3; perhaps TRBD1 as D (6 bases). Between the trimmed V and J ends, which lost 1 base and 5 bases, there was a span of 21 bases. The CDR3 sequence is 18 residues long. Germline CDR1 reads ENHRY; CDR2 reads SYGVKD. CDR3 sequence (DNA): TGTGCCATCAGTGAGTATGGGGCAGGGGCGCGCAGGGACAATGAGCAGTTCTTC. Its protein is CAISEYGAGARRDNEQFF.

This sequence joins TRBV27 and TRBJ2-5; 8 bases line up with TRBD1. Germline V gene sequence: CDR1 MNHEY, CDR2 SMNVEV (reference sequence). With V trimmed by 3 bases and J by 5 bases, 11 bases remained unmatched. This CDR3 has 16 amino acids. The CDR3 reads CASSLGVQGAWETQYF. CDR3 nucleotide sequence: TGTGCCAGCAGTTTGGGGGTTCAGGGGGCATGGGAGACCCAGTACTTC.

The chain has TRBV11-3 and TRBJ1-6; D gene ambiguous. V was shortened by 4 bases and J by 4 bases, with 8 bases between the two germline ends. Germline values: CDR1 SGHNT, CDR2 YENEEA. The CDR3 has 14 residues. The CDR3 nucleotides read TGTGCCAGCAGCTCCAACACGTATAATTCACCCCTCCACTTT. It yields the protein CASSSNTYNSPLHF. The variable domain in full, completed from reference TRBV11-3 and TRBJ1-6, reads EAGVVQSPRYKIIEKKQPVAFWCNPISGHNTLYWYLQNLGQGPELLIRYENEEAVDDSQLPKDRFSAERLKGVDSTLKIQPAELGDSAVYLCASSSNTYNSPLHFGNGTRLTVT.

Here the CDR3 DNA reads TGTGCCAGCTCACCACTATCGACAGGGGGGAACACTGAAGCTTTCTTT. Protein product: CASSPLSTGGNTEAFF. V gene TRBV18 combines with J gene TRBJ1-1; 9 positions match TRBD1. CDR1 and CDR2 (germline): KGHSH, LQKENI. J lost 1 base, V lost 1 base, and 4 bases had no gene match. There are 16 residues in the CDR3.

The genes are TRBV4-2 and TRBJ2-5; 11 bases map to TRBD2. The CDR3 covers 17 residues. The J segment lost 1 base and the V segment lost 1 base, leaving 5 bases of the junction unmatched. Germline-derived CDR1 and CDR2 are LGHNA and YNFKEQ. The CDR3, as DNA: TGTGCCAGCAGCCAAGCTGCAACTAGCGGGGGCCAAGAGACCCAGTACTTC. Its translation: CASSQAATSGGQETQYF.